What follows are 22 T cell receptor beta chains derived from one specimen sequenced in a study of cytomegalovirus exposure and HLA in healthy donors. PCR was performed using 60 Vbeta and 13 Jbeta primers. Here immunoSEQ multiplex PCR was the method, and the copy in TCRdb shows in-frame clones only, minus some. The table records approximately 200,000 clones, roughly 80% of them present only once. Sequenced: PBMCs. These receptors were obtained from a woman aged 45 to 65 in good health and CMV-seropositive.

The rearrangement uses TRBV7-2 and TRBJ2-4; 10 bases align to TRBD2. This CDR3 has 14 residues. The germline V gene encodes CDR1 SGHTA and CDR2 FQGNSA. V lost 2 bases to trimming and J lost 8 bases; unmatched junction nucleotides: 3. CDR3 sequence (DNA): TGTGCCAGCAGCTTACCGGGACTAGCGTACATTCAGTACTTC. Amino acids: CASSLPGLAYIQYF.

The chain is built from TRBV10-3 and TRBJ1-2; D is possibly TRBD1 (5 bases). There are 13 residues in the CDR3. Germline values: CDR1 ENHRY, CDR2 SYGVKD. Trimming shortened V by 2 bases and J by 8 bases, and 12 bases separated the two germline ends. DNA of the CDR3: TGTGCCATCAGTGAGGACAGTTTATTGGGCTACACCTTC. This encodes CAISEDSLLGYTF.

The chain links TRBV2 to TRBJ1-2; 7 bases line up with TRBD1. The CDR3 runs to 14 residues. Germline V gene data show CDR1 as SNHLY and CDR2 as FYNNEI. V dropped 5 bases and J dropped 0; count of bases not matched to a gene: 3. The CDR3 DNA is TGTGCCAGCAGTCCGGGACAGTCTAACTATGGCTACACCTTC. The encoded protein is CASSPGQSNYGYTF. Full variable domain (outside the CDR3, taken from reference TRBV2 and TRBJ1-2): EPEVTQTPSHQVTQMGQEVILRCVPISNHLYFYWYRQILGQKVEFLVSFYNNEISEKSEIFDDQFSVERPDGSNFTLKIRSTKLEDSAMYFCASSPGQSNYGYTFGSGTRLTVV.

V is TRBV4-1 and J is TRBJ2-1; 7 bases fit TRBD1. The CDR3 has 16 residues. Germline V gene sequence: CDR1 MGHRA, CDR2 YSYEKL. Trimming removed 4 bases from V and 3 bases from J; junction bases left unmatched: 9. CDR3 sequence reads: CASSLLQRGRYNEQFF. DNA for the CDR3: TGCGCCAGCAGCCTCCTGCAGAGGGGGCGCTACAATGAGCAGTTCTTC.

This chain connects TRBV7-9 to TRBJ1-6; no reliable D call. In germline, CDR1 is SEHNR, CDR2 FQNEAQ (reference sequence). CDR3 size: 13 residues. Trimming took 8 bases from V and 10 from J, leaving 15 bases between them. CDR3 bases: TGTGCCAGCGATAACGGGGTTTACTCACCCCTCCACTTT. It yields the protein CASDNGVYSPLHF.

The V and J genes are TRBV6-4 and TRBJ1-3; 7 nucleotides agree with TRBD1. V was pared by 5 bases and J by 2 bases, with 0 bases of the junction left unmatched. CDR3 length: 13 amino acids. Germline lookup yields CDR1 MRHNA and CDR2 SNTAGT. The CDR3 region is CASSQGAGNTIYF. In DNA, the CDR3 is TGTGCCAGCAGTCAGGGGGCTGGAAACACCATATATTTT.

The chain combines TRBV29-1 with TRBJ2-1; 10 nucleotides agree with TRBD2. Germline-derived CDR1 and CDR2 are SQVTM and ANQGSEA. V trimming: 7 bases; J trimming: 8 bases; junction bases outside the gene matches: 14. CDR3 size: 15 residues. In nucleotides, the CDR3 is TGCAGCGGCCGGGCTAGCGGGAGTGTAGGCGATGAGCAGTTCTTC. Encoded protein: CSGRASGSVGDEQFF.

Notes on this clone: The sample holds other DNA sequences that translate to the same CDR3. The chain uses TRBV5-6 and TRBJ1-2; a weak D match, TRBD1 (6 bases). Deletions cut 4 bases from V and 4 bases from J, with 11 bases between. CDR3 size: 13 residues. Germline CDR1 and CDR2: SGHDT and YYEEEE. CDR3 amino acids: CASSPGQTYGYTF. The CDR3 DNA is TGTGCCAGCAGCCCCGGACAGACCTATGGCTACACCTTC.

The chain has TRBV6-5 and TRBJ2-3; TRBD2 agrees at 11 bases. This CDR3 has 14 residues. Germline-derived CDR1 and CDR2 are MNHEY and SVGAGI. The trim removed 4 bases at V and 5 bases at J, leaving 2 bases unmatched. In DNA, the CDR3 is TGTGCCAGCAGTTTCGGACTAGCGGGAGATACGCAGTATTTT. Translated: CASSFGLAGDTQYF.

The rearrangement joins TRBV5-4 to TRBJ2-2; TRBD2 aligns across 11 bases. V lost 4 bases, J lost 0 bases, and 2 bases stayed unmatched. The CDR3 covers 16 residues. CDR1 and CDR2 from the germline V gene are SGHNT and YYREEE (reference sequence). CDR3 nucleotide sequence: TGTGCCAGCAGCCCGACTAGCGGGGCGAACACCGGGGAGCTGTTTTTT. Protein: CASSPTSGANTGELFF.

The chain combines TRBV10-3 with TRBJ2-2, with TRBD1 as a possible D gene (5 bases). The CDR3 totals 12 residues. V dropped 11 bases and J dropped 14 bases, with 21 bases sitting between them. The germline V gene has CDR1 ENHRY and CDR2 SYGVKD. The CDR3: CAASVAPDKLFF. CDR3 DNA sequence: TGTGCCGCCTCGGTTGCTCCGGACAAACTGTTTTTT.

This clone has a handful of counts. DNA for the CDR3: TGTGCCAGCACATCACAGGCAGATACGCAGTATTTT. Translating gives CASTSQADTQYF. The V and J genes are TRBV5-8 and TRBJ2-3; TRBD1 might be the D (5 bases). This CDR3 is 12 amino acids long. The V end was cut by 6 bases, the J end by 4 bases, with 9 bases between. The germline V gene has CDR1 SGHTS and CDR2 YDEGEE.

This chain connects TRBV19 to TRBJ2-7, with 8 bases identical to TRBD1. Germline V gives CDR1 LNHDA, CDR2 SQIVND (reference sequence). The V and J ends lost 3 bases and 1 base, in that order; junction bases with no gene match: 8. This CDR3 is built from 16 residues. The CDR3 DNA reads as TGTGCCAGTAGTATCAGTAGCAGGGGGCATTCCTACGAGCAGTACTTC. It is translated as CASSISSRGHSYEQYF.

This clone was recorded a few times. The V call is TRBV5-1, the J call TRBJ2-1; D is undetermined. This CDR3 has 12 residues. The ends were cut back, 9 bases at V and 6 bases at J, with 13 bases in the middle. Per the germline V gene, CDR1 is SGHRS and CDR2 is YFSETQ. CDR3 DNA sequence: TGCGCCACCGCCGGCCCTAGCAATGAGCAGTTCTTC. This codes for CATAGPSNEQFF.

CDR3 sequence (DNA): TGTGCCAGCAGACATAGCGGGGGGGCGGAGACCCAGTACTTC. Translating gives CASRHSGGAETQYF. This chain connects TRBV7-2 to TRBJ2-5, with 11 bases that match TRBD2. Per germline, CDR1 SGHTA and CDR2 FQGNSA. The V gene end was trimmed by 6 bases and the J gene end by 5 bases; junction bases not matched to a gene: 5. This CDR3 region has 14 residues.

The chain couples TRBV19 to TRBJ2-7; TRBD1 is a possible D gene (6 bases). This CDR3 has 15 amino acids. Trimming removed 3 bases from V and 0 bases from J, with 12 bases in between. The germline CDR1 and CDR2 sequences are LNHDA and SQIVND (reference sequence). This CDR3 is CASSIPGASSYEQYF. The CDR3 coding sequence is TGTGCCAGTAGTATCCCAGGGGCCAGCTCCTACGAGCAGTACTTC. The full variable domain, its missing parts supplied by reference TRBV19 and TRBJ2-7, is DGGITQSPKYLFRKEGQNVTLSCEQNLNHDAMYWYRQDPGQGLRLIYYSQIVNDFQKGDIAEGYSVSREKKESFPLTVTSAQKNPTAFYLCASSIPGASSYEQYFGPGTRLTVT.

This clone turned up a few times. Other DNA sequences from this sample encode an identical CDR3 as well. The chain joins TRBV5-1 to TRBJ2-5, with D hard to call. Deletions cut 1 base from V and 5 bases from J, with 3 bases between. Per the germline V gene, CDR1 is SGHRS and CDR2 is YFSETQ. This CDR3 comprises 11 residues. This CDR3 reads CASSLQETQYF. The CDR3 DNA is TGCGCCAGCAGCTTGCAGGAGACCCAGTACTTC. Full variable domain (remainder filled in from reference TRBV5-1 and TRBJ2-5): KAGVTQTPRYLIKTRGQQVTLSCSPISGHRSVSWYQQTPGQGLQFLFEYFSETQRNKGNFPGRFSGRQFSNSRSEMNVSTLELGDSALYLCASSLQETQYFGPGTRLLVL.

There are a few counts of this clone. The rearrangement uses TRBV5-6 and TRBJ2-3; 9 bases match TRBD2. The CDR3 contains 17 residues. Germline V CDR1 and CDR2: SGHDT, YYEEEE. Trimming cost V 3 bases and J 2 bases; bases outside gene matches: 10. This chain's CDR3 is CASSSLGLAGYTDTQYF. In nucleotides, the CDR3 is TGTGCCAGCAGCTCACTGGGCCTAGCGGGGTACACAGATACGCAGTATTTT. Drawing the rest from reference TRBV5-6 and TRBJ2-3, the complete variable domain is DAGVTQSPTHLIKTRGQQVTLRCSPKSGHDTVSWYQQALGQGPQFIFQYYEEEERQRGNFPDRFSGHQFPNYSSELNVNALLLGDSALYLCASSSLGLAGYTDTQYFGPGTRLTVL.

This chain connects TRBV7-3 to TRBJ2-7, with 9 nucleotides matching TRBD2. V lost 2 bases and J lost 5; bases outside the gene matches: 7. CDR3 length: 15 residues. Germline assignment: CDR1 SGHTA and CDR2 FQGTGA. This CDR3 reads CASSLAPSGVHEQYF. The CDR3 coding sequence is TGTGCCAGCAGCTTAGCACCTAGCGGGGTCCACGAGCAGTACTTC.

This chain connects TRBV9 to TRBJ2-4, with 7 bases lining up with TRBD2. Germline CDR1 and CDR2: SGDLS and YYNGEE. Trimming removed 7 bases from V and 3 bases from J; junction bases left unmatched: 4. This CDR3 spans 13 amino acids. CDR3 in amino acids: CASGPGGKNIQYF. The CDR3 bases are TGTGCCAGCGGACCGGGGGGCAAAAACATTCAGTACTTC.

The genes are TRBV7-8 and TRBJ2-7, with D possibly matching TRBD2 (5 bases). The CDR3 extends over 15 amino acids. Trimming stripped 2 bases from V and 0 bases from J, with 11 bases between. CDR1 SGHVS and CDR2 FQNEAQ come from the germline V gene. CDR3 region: CASSLREPSSYEQYF. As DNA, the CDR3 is TGTGCCAGCAGCTTAAGGGAGCCAAGCTCCTACGAGCAGTACTTC.

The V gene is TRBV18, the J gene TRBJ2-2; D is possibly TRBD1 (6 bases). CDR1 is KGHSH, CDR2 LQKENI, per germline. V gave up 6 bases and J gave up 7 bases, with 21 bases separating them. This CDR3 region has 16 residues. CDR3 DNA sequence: TGTGCCAGCTCCGGATCAATGTCAGGGGTCGGCGGGGAGCTGTTTTTT. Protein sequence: CASSGSMSGVGGELFF.